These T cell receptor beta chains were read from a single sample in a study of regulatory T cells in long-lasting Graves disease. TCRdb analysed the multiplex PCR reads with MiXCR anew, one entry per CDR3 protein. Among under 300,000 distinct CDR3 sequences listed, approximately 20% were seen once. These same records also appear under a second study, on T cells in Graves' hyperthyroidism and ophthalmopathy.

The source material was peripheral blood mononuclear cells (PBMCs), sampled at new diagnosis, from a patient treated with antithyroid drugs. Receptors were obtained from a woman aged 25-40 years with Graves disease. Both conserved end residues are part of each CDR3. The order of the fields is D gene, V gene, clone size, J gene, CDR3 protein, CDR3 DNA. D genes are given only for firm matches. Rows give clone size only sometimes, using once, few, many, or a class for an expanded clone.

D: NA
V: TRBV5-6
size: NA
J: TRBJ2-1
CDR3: CASSSLQLPYNEQFF
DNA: TGTGCCAGCAGCTCCCTGCAACTACCGTACAATGAGCAGTTCTTC

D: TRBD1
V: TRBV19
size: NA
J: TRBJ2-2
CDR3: CASSPQQGARTGELFF
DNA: TGTGCCAGTAGTCCCCAACAGGGGGCGAGGACCGGGGAGCTGTTTTTT

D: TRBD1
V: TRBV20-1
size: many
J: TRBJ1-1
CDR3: CSASGTGMGTEAFF
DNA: TGCAGTGCTTCCGGGACAGGGATGGGCACTGAAGCTTTCTTT

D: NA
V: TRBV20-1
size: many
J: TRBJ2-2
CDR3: CSARRGTGELFF
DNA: TGCAGTGCTAGGAGGGGCACCGGGGAGCTGTTTTTT

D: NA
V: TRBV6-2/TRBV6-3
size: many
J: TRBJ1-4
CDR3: CASSSGGQEKLFF
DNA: TGTGCCAGCAGTTCCGGAGGGCAGGAAAAACTGTTTTTT

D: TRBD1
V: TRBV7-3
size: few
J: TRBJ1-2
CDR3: CASSLGTGSSGYTF
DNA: TGTGCCAGCAGCTTAGGGACAGGGTCGAGTGGCTACACCTTC

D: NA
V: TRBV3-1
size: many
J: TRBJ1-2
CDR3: CASSQAGGGTTRTF
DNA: TGTGCCAGCAGCCAAGCGGGGGGGGGTACTACTCGGACCTTC

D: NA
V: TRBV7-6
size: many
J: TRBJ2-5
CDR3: CASSTVVTETQYF
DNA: TGTGCCAGCAGCACCGTTGTGACCGAGACCCAGTACTTC

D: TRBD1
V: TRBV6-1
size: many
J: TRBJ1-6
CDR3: CASRGQANRNSPLHF
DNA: TGTGCCAGCAGGGGACAGGCCAACAGAAATTCACCCCTCCACTTT

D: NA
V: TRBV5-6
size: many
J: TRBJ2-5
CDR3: CASSLPNRETQYF
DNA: TGTGCCAGCAGCTTGCCCAACCGAGAGACCCAGTACTTC

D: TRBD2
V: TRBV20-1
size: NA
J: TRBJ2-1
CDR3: CSRTLAGIYNEQFF
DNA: TGCAGTCGAACACTAGCGGGAATATACAATGAGCAGTTCTTC

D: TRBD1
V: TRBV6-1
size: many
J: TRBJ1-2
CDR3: CAIRGQGLSGYTF
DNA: TGTGCCATACGGGGACAGGGGCTCTCTGGCTACACCTTC

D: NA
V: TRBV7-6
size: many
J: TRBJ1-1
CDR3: CASSLSGPHGPEAFF
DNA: TGTGCCAGCAGCTTATCAGGACCCCACGGTCCTGAAGCTTTCTTT

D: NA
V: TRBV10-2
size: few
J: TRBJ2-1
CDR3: CASSRDNYNEQFF
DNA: TGCGCCAGCAGCCGGGACAATTACAATGAGCAGTTCTTC

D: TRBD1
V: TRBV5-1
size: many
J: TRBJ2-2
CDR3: CASSFDRASTGELFF
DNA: TGCGCCAGCAGTTTTGACAGGGCCAGCACCGGGGAGCTGTTTTTT

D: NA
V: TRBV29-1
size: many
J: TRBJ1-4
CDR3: CSVEGARGEKLFF
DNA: TGCAGCGTTGAAGGGGCCCGTGGAGAAAAACTGTTTTTT

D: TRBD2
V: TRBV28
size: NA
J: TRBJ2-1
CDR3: CASSEASGGPTYNEQFF
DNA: TGTGCCAGCAGTGAGGCTAGCGGGGGGCCAACCTACAATGAGCAGTTCTTC